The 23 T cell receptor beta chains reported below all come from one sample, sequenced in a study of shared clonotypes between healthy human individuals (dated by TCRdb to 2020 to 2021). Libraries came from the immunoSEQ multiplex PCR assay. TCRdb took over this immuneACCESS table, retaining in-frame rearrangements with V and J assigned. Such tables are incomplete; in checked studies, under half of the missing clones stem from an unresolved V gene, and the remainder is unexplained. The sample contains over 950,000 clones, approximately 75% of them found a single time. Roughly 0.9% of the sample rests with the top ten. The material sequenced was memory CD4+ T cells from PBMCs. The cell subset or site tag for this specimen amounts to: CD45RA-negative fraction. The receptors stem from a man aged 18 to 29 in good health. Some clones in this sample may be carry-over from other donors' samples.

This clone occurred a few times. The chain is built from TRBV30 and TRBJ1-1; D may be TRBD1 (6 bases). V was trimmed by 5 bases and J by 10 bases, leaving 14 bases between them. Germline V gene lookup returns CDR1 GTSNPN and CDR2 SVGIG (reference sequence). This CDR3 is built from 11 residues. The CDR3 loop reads CAWGMGARAFF. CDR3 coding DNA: TGTGCCTGGGGAATGGGGGCCAGAGCTTTCTTT.

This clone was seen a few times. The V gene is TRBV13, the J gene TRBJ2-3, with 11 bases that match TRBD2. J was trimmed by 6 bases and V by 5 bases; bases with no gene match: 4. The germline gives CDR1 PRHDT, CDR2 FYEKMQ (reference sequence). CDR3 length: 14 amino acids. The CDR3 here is CASSSSGRVDTQYF. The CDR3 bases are TGTGCCAGCAGCAGTAGCGGGAGGGTTGATACGCAGTATTTT.

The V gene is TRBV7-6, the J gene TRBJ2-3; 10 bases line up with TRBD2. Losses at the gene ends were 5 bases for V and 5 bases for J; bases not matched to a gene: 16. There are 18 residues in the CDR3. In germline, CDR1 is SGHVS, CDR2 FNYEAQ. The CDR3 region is CASSEKRIAGGRIDTQYF. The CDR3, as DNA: TGTGCCAGCAGCGAGAAGAGAATAGCGGGAGGTAGAATAGATACGCAGTATTTT.

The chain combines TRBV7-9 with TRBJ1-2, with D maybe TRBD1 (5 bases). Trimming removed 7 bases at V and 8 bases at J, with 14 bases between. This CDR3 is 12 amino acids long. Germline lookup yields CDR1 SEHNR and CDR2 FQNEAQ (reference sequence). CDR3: CASTPSGGGYTF. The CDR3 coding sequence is TGTGCCAGCACCCCCTCGGGGGGGGGCTACACCTTC.

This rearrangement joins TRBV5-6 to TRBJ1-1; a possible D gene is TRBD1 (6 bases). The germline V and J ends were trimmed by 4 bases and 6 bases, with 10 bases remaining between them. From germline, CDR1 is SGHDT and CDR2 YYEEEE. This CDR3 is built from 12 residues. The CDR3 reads CASSPQGSEAFF. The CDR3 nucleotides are TGTGCCAGCAGCCCACAGGGATCTGAAGCTTTCTTT.

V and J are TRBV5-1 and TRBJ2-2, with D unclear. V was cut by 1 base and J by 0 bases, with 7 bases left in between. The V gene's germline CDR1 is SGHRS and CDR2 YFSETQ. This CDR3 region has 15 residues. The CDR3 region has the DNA TGCGCCAGCAGCTTGAGCAGGTCGAACACCGGGGAGCTGTTTTTT. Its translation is CASSLSRSNTGELFF.

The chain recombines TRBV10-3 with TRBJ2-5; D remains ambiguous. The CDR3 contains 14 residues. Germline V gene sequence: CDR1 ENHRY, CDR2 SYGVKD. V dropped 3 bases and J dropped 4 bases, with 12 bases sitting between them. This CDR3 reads CAISDPRLGETQYF. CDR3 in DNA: TGTGCCATCAGTGACCCACGTTTGGGAGAGACCCAGTACTTC.

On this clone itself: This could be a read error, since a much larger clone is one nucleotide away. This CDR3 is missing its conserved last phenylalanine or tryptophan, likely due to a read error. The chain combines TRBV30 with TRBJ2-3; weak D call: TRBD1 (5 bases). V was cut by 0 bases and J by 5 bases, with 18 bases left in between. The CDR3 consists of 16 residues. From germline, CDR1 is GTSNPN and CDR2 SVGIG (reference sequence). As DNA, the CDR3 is TGTGCCTGGAGTGTAGTAGGGGTATCAAACCTAGATACGCAGTATTCT. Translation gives CAWSVVGVSNLDTQYS.

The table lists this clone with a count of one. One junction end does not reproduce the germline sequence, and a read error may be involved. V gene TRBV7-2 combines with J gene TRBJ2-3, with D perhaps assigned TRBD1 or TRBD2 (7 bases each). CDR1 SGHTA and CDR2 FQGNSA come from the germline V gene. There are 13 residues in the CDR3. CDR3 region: CAGRGGATDTQYF. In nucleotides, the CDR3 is TGTGCCGGCAGGGGGGGAGCCACAGATACGCAGTATTTT.

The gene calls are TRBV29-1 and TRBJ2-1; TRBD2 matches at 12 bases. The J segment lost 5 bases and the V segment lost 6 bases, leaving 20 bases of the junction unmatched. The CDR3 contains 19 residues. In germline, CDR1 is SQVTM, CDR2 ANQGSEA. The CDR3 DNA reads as TGCAGCGTCCCGAGACCAGGGCTAGCGGGAGGGCCATTTGACAATGAGCAGTTCTTC. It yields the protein CSVPRPGLAGGPFDNEQFF.

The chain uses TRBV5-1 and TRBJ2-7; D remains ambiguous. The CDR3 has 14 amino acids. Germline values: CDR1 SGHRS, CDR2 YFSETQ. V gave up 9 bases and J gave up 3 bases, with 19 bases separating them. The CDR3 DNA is TGCGCCAACACACTCTACCCAGGCGACTACGAGCAGTACTTC. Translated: CANTLYPGDYEQYF.

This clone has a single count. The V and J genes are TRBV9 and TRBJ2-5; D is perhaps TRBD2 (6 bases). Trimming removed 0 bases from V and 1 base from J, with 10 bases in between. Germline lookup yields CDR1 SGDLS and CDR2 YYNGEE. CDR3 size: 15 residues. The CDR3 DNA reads TGTGCCAGCAGCGTAGCACTAGCAGCCCAAGAGACCCAGTACTTC. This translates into CASSVALAAQETQYF.

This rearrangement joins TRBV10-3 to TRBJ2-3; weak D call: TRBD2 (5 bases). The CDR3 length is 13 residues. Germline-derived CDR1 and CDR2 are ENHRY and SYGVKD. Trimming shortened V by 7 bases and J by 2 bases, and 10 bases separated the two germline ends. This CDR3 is CAINRDFTDTQYF. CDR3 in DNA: TGTGCCATCAACCGGGATTTCACAGATACGCAGTATTTT.

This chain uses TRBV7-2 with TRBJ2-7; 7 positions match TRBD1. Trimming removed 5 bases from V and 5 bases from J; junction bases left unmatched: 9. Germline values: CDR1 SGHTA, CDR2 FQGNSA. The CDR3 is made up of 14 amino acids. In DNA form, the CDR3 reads TGTGCCAGCAGCAACCGACAGGGAACGGACGAGCAGTACTTC. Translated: CASSNRQGTDEQYF.

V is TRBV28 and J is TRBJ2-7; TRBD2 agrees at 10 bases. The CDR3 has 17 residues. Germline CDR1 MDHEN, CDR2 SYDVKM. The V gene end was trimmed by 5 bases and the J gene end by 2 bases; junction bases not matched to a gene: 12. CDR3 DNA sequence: TGTGCCAGCAGTCCAGACCGATCTAGCGGGAGTGCCTACGAGCAGTACTTC. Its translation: CASSPDRSSGSAYEQYF.

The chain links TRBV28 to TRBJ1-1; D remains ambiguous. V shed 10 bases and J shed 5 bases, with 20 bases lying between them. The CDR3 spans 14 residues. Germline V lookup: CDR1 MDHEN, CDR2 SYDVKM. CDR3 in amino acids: CATLGRVGLTEAFF. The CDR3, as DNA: TGTGCCACCCTGGGGAGGGTTGGTCTGACTGAAGCTTTCTTT.

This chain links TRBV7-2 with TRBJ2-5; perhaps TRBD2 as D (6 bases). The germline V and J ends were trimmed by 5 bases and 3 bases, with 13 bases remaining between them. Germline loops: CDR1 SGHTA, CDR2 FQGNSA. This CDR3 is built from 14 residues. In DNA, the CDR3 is TGTGCCAGCAGCCCCTTTGGAGGGGAAGAGACCCAGTACTTC. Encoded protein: CASSPFGGEETQYF.

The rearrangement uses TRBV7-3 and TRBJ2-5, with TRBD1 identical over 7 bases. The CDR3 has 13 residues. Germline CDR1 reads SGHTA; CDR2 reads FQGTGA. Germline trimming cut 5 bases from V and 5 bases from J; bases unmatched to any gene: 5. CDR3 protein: CASSRGQTETQYF. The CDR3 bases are TGTGCCAGCAGCAGGGGACAGACGGAGACCCAGTACTTC.

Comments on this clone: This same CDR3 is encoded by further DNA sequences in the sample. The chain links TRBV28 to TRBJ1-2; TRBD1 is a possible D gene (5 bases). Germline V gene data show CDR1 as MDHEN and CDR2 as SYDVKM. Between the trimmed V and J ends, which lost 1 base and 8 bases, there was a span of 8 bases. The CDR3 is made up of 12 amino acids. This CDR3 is CASSLLGDGYTF. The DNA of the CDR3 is TGTGCCAGCAGTTTATTGGGGGACGGCTACACCTTC.

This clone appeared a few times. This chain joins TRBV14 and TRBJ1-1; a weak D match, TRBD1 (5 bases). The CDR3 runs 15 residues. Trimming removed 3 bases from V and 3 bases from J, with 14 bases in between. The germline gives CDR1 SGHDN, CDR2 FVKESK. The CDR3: CASSQNTGTHTEAFF. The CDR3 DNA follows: TGTGCCAGCAGCCAGAACACCGGGACCCACACTGAAGCTTTCTTT. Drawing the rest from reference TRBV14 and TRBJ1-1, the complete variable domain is EAGVTQFPSHSVIEKGQTVTLRCDPISGHDNLYWYRRVMGKEIKFLLHFVKESKQDESGMPNNRFLAERTGGTYSTLKVQPAELEDSGVYFCASSQNTGTHTEAFFGQGTRLTVV.

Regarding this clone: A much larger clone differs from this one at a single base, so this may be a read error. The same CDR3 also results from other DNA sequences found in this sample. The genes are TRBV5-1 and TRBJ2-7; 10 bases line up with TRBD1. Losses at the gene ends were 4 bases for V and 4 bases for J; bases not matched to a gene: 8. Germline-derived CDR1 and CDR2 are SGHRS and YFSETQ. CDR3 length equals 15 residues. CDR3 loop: CASSPRTGGGYEQYF. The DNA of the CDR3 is TGCGCCAGCAGCCCCCGGACAGGGGGGGGGTACGAGCAGTACTTC.

The CDR3 loop is CASSPDRDRGSNEQFF. CDR3 DNA: TGTGCCAGCAGCCCGGACCGGGACAGGGGTAGCAATGAGCAGTTCTTC. The V gene is TRBV11-2, the J gene TRBJ2-1; TRBD1 matches at 10 bases. This CDR3 has 16 amino acids. CDR1 SGHAT and CDR2 FQNNGV come from the germline V gene. After removal of 5 bases from V and 6 bases from J, the junction contained 10 bases not matched to a gene.

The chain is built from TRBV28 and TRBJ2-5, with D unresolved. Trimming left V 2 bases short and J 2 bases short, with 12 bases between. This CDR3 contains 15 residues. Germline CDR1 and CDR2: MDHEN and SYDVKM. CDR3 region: CASSLDGGTQETQYF. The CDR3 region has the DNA TGTGCCAGCAGTTTAGATGGTGGTACACAAGAGACCCAGTACTTC.